The clone carrying this T cell receptor (beta chain) was observed a handful of times. The antigen is undetermined. The PCR had 60 Vbeta and 13 Jbeta primers. Measured with immunoSEQ multiplex PCR; TCRdb has only the in-frame clones, and not every one. The sample shows over 150,000 clones, around 68% of them seen only once. The data derive from a study of cytomegalovirus exposure and HLA in healthy donors. Study outcomes and limitations: Evidence from a later analysis indicated that most CMV-associated TCR beta chains looked HLA-restricted. Among TCR beta chains, those listed as cytomegalovirus-associated numbered about 160.

This receptor was taken from a man aged 50-59 years in good health and CMV-seronegative. The sequenced material came from PBMCs.

The CDR3 DNA sequence: TGTGCCAGCAGCTTGGACAGGGGCATCGGAAACACCATATATTTT. Its translation is CASSLDRGIGNTIYF. The chain joins TRBV5-4 to TRBJ1-3; 7 positions agree with TRBD1. Losses at the gene ends were 0 bases for V and 4 bases for J; bases not matched to a gene: 4. Germline V gene lookup returns CDR1 SGHNT and CDR2 YYREEE (reference sequence). This CDR3 is built from 15 residues.